The rows below give T cell receptor beta chains drawn from one sample of a study of vaccination and CD4 T cells after COVID-19. One entry per CDR3 protein, called by TCRdb with MiXCR from the PCR reads. The sample records some 11,000 distinct CDR3 sequences, 30% being singletons. No antigen is known for these receptors. The sample was cultured CD4+ T cells from blood. Receptor source: a human donor with COVID-19. Each CDR3 is given with its conserved first and last residue. Fields, in order: J gene, V gene, clone size, D gene, CDR3 protein, CDR3 DNA. D genes are given only for firm matches. The size of a clone is reported for some rows only, either as once, few or many, or as a class for expanded clones.

j_gene: TRBJ2-7; v_gene: TRBV7-2; abundance: few; d_gene: TRBD1; CDR3aa: CASSLGTGTYEQYF; CDR3nt: TGTGCCAGCAGCTTAGGGACAGGGACCTACGAGCAGTACTTC
j_gene: TRBJ2-7; v_gene: TRBV5-4; abundance: .; d_gene: TRBD2; CDR3aa: CASSLTAASGEVTLGEQYF; CDR3nt: TGTGCCAGCAGCTTGACGGCGGCTAGCGGGGAGGTGACTCTCGGCGAGCAGTACTTC
j_gene: TRBJ2-2; v_gene: TRBV2; abundance: .; d_gene: .; CDR3aa: CASSERGASGELFF; CDR3nt: TGTGCCAGCAGTGAAAGAGGGGCATCCGGGGAGCTGTTTTTT
j_gene: TRBJ1-1; v_gene: TRBV28; abundance: .; d_gene: .; CDR3aa: CASRRKTAEAFF; CDR3nt: TGTGCCAGCAGGAGGAAGACAGCTGAAGCTTTCTTT
j_gene: TRBJ1-2; v_gene: TRBV19; abundance: medium-sized; d_gene: TRBD1; CDR3aa: CASRILQGVGYGYTF; CDR3nt: TGTGCCAGCAGAATCCTACAGGGGGTGGGCTATGGCTACACCTTC
j_gene: TRBJ1-2; v_gene: TRBV6-1; abundance: .; d_gene: .; CDR3aa: CASSGGLTRWPADYGYTF; CDR3nt: TGTGCCAGCAGTGGGGGCTTGACCCGATGGCCGGCTGACTATGGCTACACCTTC
j_gene: TRBJ2-2; v_gene: TRBV25-1; abundance: .; d_gene: .; CDR3aa: CASSVPTGNTGELFF; CDR3nt: TGTGCCAGCAGTGTCCCGACAGGGAACACCGGGGAGCTGTTTTTT
j_gene: TRBJ2-5; v_gene: TRBV20-1; abundance: .; d_gene: .; CDR3aa: CSARDLGDAWETQYF; CDR3nt: TGCAGTGCTAGAGATCTCGGGGACGCATGGGAGACCCAGTACTTC
j_gene: TRBJ2-3; v_gene: TRBV6-1; abundance: .; d_gene: .; CDR3aa: CASNGPPDTQYF; CDR3nt: TGTGCCAGCAATGGGCCCCCAGATACGCAGTATTTT
j_gene: TRBJ1-1; v_gene: TRBV27; abundance: few; d_gene: .; CDR3aa: CASSPIYGTAEVIEAFF; CDR3nt: TGTGCCAGCAGTCCAATTTACGGGACGGCCGAGGTTATCGAAGCTTTCTTT
j_gene: TRBJ2-7; v_gene: TRBV7-2; abundance: .; d_gene: TRBD2; CDR3aa: CASSRGLEPYEQYF; CDR3nt: TGTGCCAGCAGCCGGGGACTAGAGCCCTACGAGCAGTACTTC
j_gene: TRBJ2-1; v_gene: TRBV7-6; abundance: few; d_gene: .; CDR3aa: CASSLVVGPYNEQFF; CDR3nt: TGTGCCAGCAGCTTAGTGGTGGGCCCCTACAATGAGCAGTTCTTC
j_gene: TRBJ2-3; v_gene: TRBV2; abundance: .; d_gene: .; CDR3aa: CASSRLGASTDTQYF; CDR3nt: TGTGCCAGTTCGAGGTTGGGGGCTAGCACAGATACGCAGTATTTT
j_gene: TRBJ1-6; v_gene: TRBV6-1; abundance: .; d_gene: .; CDR3aa: CASLAWSSNSPLHF; CDR3nt: TGTGCCAGCTTGGCGTGGAGTAGTAATTCACCCCTCCACTTT
j_gene: TRBJ2-3; v_gene: TRBV25-1; abundance: few; d_gene: .; CDR3aa: CASSRNLGPDTQYF; CDR3nt: TGTGCCAGCAGCCGGAACCTCGGACCAGATACGCAGTATTTT
j_gene: TRBJ2-1; v_gene: TRBV10-3; abundance: few; d_gene: .; CDR3aa: CAISETQHEQFF; CDR3nt: TGTGCCATCAGTGAGACCCAGCATGAGCAGTTCTTC
j_gene: TRBJ1-1; v_gene: TRBV7-2; abundance: few; d_gene: .; CDR3aa: CASSFGQMNTEAFF; CDR3nt: TGTGCCAGCAGCTTCGGGCAGATGAACACTGAAGCTTTCTTT
j_gene: TRBJ2-3; v_gene: TRBV12-3/TRBV12-4; abundance: .; d_gene: .; CDR3aa: CASSLEDTQYF; CDR3nt: TGTGCCAGCAGTTTAGAAGATACGCAGTATTTT
j_gene: TRBJ2-7; v_gene: TRBV19; abundance: .; d_gene: TRBD2; CDR3aa: CASSILAGDSYEQYF; CDR3nt: TGTGCCAGTAGTATCCTAGCGGGGGACTCCTACGAGCAGTACTTC